Following are 32 T cell receptor beta chains from one sample sequenced in a study of cytomegalovirus exposure and HLA in healthy donors. Primers for the PCR totalled 60 Vbeta and 13 Jbeta. Only in-frame clones appear in the TCRdb table, and some are missing; sequencing was by immunoSEQ multiplex PCR. The sample includes more than 85,000 clones, approximately 9% of them seen just once. Sequenced sample: PBMCs. The receptors stem from a middle-aged man in good health and CMV-seropositive.

The J gene is TRBJ2-3, the V gene TRBV4-1; the D is unclear. Looked up from germline, CDR1 is MGHRA and CDR2 is YSYEKL. V lost 4 bases, J lost 2 bases, and 7 bases lay in between. The CDR3 is 13 residues long. The CDR3 protein is CASSRVNTDTQYF. The CDR3 coding sequence is TGCGCCAGCAGCCGAGTGAACACAGATACGCAGTATTTT.

V is TRBV5-4 and J is TRBJ2-2, with a possible D match to TRBD1 (5 bases). The V end lost 0 bases, the J end lost 0 bases, and 6 bases lay between the germline ends. This CDR3 spans 15 amino acids. In germline, CDR1 is SGHNT, CDR2 YYREEE (reference sequence). The CDR3 reads CASSLEQANTGELFF. DNA of the CDR3: TGTGCCAGCAGCTTGGAACAGGCGAACACCGGGGAGCTGTTTTTT. The full variable domain, in which reference TRBV5-4 and TRBJ2-2 provide the parts outside the CDR3, is ETGVTQSPTHLIKTRGQQVTLRCSSQSGHNTVSWYQQALGQGPQFIFQYYREEENGRGNFPPRFSGLQFPNYSSELNVNALELDDSALYLCASSLEQANTGELFFGEGSRLTVL.

This clone has only a few counts. The chain recombines TRBV10-3 with TRBJ1-5; 8 bases fit TRBD1. Germline V gene data show CDR1 as ENHRY and CDR2 as SYGVKD. With 8 bases clipped from V and 4 bases from J, the junction kept 4 bases outside the gene matches. CDR3 length: 13 amino acids. Here the CDR3 reads CAISDRDNQPQHF. CDR3 bases: TGTGCCATCTCGGACAGGGATAATCAGCCCCAGCATTTT.

This clone was seen a handful of times. The chain has TRBV27 and TRBJ1-5, with 7 bases aligning to TRBD1. Germline V CDR1 and CDR2: MNHEY, SMNVEV (reference sequence). Unmatched junction bases numbered 9, after V lost 6 bases and J lost 4 bases. The CDR3 is 15 amino acids. This CDR3 reads CASSPRDRPNQPQHF. The CDR3 nucleotides are TGTGCCAGCAGCCCCCGGGACAGACCTAATCAGCCCCAGCATTTT.

The rearrangement joins TRBV6-5 to TRBJ2-7, with 7 bases matching TRBD1. The CDR3 is 14 amino acids. Trimming removed 5 bases from V and 2 bases from J; junction bases left unmatched: 6. Germline CDR1 reads MNHEY; CDR2 reads SVGAGI. The CDR3 DNA is TGTGCCAGCAGTCCTAGGACAGGTGCCTACGAGCAGTACTTC. Its translation: CASSPRTGAYEQYF.

This clone occurred a few times. The chain has TRBV27 and TRBJ1-4, with 7 bases matching TRBD1. CDR1 is MNHEY and CDR2 is SMNVEV in the germline V gene (reference sequence). CDR3 length: 14 amino acids. With V trimmed by 4 bases and J by 12 bases, 11 bases remained unmatched. CDR3 region: CASSYRTGVSELFF. CDR3 DNA: TGTGCCAGCAGTTATAGGACAGGCGTGTCGGAACTGTTTTTT.

The chain uses TRBV28 and TRBJ2-7; 7 nucleotides agree with TRBD2. Germline assignment: CDR1 MDHEN and CDR2 SYDVKM. J lost 4 bases, V lost 6 bases, and 9 bases had no gene match. The CDR3 runs 14 residues. The CDR3 loop is CASRPGGSGYEQYF. The CDR3 nucleotides read TGTGCCAGCAGACCCGGCGGGAGTGGGTACGAGCAGTACTTC.

The chain recombines TRBV19 with TRBJ1-6; D may be TRBD1 (6 bases). CDR1 and CDR2 (germline): LNHDA, SQIVND (reference sequence). This CDR3 region has 17 residues. With 5 bases removed from V and 10 bases from J, the gap between germline ends came to 24 bases. The CDR3 coding sequence is TGTGCCAGTAGTGACATCCGGGACGGGGGGCGTCGGTCACCCCTCCACTTT. It translates to CASSDIRDGGRRSPLHF.

This clone was seen repeatedly, ten times or more. The chain uses TRBV4-1 and TRBJ2-7, with a tentative D call TRBD2 (5 bases). Between the trimmed V and J ends, which lost 1 base and 0 bases, there was a span of 10 bases. CDR1 is MGHRA, CDR2 YSYEKL, per germline. This CDR3 region has 15 residues. This CDR3 reads CASSQAPGYSYEQYF. The CDR3 DNA follows: TGCGCCAGCAGCCAAGCCCCGGGGTACTCCTACGAGCAGTACTTC.

The chain joins TRBV7-8 to TRBJ2-2; D gene unclear. The germline V and J ends were trimmed by 0 bases and 3 bases, with 5 bases remaining between them. CDR3 length equals 14 residues. Germline CDR1 is SGHVS and CDR2 is FQNEAQ. The CDR3: CASSLAQYTGELFF. The CDR3 coding sequence is TGTGCCAGCAGCTTAGCGCAGTACACCGGGGAGCTGTTTTTT.

This clone was picked up a small number of times. The chain couples TRBV30 to TRBJ2-5; maybe TRBD1 (5 bases). CDR1 is GTSNPN, CDR2 SVGIG, per germline (reference sequence). This CDR3 comprises 13 residues. V dropped 2 bases and J dropped 5 bases, with 12 bases sitting between them. CDR3 nucleotides: TGTGCCTGGAGTTCAGGGTTCTTCGAGACCCAGTACTTC. This translates into CAWSSGFFETQYF.

The J gene is TRBJ2-5, the V gene TRBV4-3, with D perhaps matching TRBD2 (5 bases). The CDR3 has 15 amino acids. CDR1 is LGHNA, CDR2 YSLEER, per germline. Trimming left V 3 bases short and J 2 bases short, with 13 bases between. CDR3 DNA sequence: TGCGCCAGCAGCCACTCGTCCGGCGGGCAAGAGACCCAGTACTTC. Its protein is CASSHSSGGQETQYF.

This clone has only a few counts. The genes are TRBV7-9 and TRBJ1-6; no clear D. CDR1 is SEHNR, CDR2 FQNEAQ, per germline (reference sequence). Trimming pared 1 base from V and 9 bases from J, leaving 13 bases between. This CDR3 has 15 amino acids. CDR3 sequence: CASSLGAESGSPLHF. The CDR3 nucleotides are TGTGCCAGCAGCTTAGGGGCAGAAAGTGGTTCACCCCTCCACTTT.

As concerns this clone: The sample holds other DNA sequences that translate to the same CDR3. This sequence joins TRBV7-9 and TRBJ1-5; 7 nucleotides align to TRBD1. Unmatched junction bases numbered 1, after V lost 1 base and J lost 4 bases. Germline loops: CDR1 SEHNR, CDR2 FQNEAQ (reference sequence). The CDR3 runs 14 residues. The DNA of the CDR3 is TGTGCCAGCAGCTTAGGGACAGGAAATCAGCCCCAGCATTTT. This sequence encodes CASSLGTGNQPQHF. Filled out from reference TRBV7-9 and TRBJ1-5, the complete variable domain reads DTGVSQNPRHKITKRGQNVTFRCDPISEHNRLYWYRQTLGQGPEFLTYFQNEAQLEKSRLLSDRFSAERPKGSFSTLEIQRTEQGDSAMYLCASSLGTGNQPQHFGDGTRLSIL.

This clone has at least ten counts. The J gene is TRBJ1-2, the V gene TRBV27; 10 nucleotides agree with TRBD1. The CDR3 length is 16 residues. In germline, CDR1 is MNHEY, CDR2 SMNVEV (reference sequence). Trimming at V came to 3 bases and at J to 5 bases, leaving 9 bases not matched to a gene. CDR3 region: CASSFRWDRGYYGYTF. CDR3 bases: TGTGCCAGCAGTTTCCGATGGGACAGGGGTTATTATGGCTACACCTTC.

This clone turned up a few times. The chain has TRBV4-2 and TRBJ2-3; no clear D. The CDR3 is made up of 12 amino acids. The ends were cut back, 3 bases at V and 8 bases at J, with 9 bases in the middle. Germline V gene sequence: CDR1 LGHNA, CDR2 YNFKEQ. CDR3 in amino acids: CASSQQEGTQYF. Written as DNA, the CDR3 is TGTGCCAGCAGCCAGCAGGAAGGTACGCAGTATTTT.

The J gene is TRBJ2-3, the V gene TRBV7-9; 8 bases map to TRBD2. J gave up 5 bases and V 3 bases, and 7 bases lay outside the gene matches. This CDR3 is 15 amino acids long. Germline V gene lookup returns CDR1 SEHNR and CDR2 FQNEAQ (reference sequence). CDR3 region: CASSFTSGPIDTQYF. The CDR3, as DNA: TGTGCCAGCAGCTTCACTAGCGGACCCATAGATACGCAGTATTTT.

This clone was counted only a few times. CDR3 residues: CASSDSGGHYNEQFF. The CDR3 DNA is TGTGCCAGCAGTGACTCTGGCGGCCACTACAATGAGCAGTTCTTC. This chain connects TRBV6-4 to TRBJ2-1, with D uncertain. V was trimmed by 0 bases and J by 3 bases, leaving 9 bases between them. The CDR3 is 15 residues long. CDR1 and CDR2 (germline): MRHNA, SNTAGT.

The sample holds a few counts of this clone. The chain has TRBV29-1 and TRBJ2-3; 9 positions agree with TRBD2. This CDR3 has 15 residues. J was trimmed by 4 bases and V by 3 bases; bases with no gene match: 8. The germline V gene encodes CDR1 SQVTM and CDR2 ANQGSEA. CDR3 residues: CSVETQREVSDTQYF. CDR3 bases: TGCAGCGTTGAGACCCAGCGGGAGGTGTCAGATACGCAGTATTTT.

The chain recombines TRBV27 with TRBJ1-2, with 7 bases matching TRBD1. With V trimmed by 8 bases and J by 4 bases, 4 bases remained unmatched. This CDR3 region has 12 residues. Germline CDR1 is MNHEY and CDR2 is SMNVEV (reference sequence). For the CDR3, the DNA is TGTGCCAGCTACAGGGGCGGCTATGGCTACACCTTC. It yields the protein CASYRGGYGYTF.

There are a few counts of this clone. V usage is TRBV30 and J usage is TRBJ1-2; TRBD1 matches at 7 bases. Losses at the gene ends were 6 bases for V and 4 bases for J; bases not matched to a gene: 17. Germline V gene data show CDR1 as GTSNPN and CDR2 as SVGIG (reference sequence). CDR3 length: 16 residues. The CDR3 loop is CACRGGYASILYGYTF. As DNA, the CDR3 is TGTGCCTGTAGAGGGGGCTATGCCTCGATCCTCTATGGCTACACCTTC.

The DNA of the CDR3 is TGTGCCAGCAGTTTATCGACTAGCGGGAGCGGGAATGAGCAGTTCTTC. Protein sequence: CASSLSTSGSGNEQFF. The V and J genes are TRBV27 and TRBJ2-1; 12 positions agree with TRBD2. This CDR3 comprises 16 residues. V lost 0 bases, J lost 7 bases, and 4 bases stayed unmatched. From germline, CDR1 is MNHEY and CDR2 SMNVEV (reference sequence).

The V and J genes are TRBV6-5 and TRBJ1-1, with D unclear. CDR3 size: 12 residues. Trimming left V 7 bases short and J 8 bases short, with 14 bases between. The germline V gene encodes CDR1 MNHEY and CDR2 SVGAGI. The CDR3 protein is CASTLARQEAFF. As DNA, the CDR3 is TGTGCCAGCACCCTAGCCAGGCAGGAAGCTTTCTTT.

The rearrangement links TRBV5-1 to TRBJ2-5; no reliable D call. V lost 0 bases and J 4 bases, leaving 10 bases between the germline ends. The germline gives CDR1 SGHRS, CDR2 YFSETQ. This CDR3 is 14 amino acids long. The CDR3 DNA reads TGCGCCAGCAGCTTGGGACACCTCGGAGAGACCCAGTACTTC. This sequence encodes CASSLGHLGETQYF.

This clone occurred a few times. The chain employs TRBV6-1 and TRBJ2-7; 7 nucleotides align to TRBD2. Germline-derived CDR1 and CDR2 are MNHNS and SASEGT. The CDR3 contains 15 residues. The ends lost 4 bases at V and 6 bases at J; junction bases unmatched: 12. The CDR3 nucleotides are TGTGCCAGCAGTGTCATAGCGGGCGGTGTATCCGAGCAGTACTTC. It is translated as CASSVIAGGVSEQYF.

This clone was found once. The gene calls are TRBV4-1 and TRBJ2-1, with D perhaps matching TRBD2 (6 bases). Germline loops: CDR1 MGHRA, CDR2 YSYEKL. Deletions cut 1 base from V and 5 bases from J, with 24 bases between. The CDR3 contains 19 residues. The CDR3 nucleotides read TGCGCCAGCAGCCAAGGGGGGGTTCCCGGGCGAACGAGGGACAATGAGCAGTTCTTC. This gives the protein CASSQGGVPGRTRDNEQFF.

This clone was counted a few times. The chain employs TRBV7-2 and TRBJ2-7; D call uncertain. CDR1 is SGHTA and CDR2 is FQGNSA in the germline V gene. This CDR3 region has 14 residues. Trimming cost V 1 base and J 0 bases, with 7 bases left between them. Here the CDR3 DNA reads TGTGCCAGCAGCTTAGGAGTTGGCTCCTACGAGCAGTACTTC. Protein sequence: CASSLGVGSYEQYF.

This clone was detected only a few times. The V and J genes are TRBV27 and TRBJ1-1, with D tentatively TRBD1 (6 bases). V dropped 6 bases and J dropped 4 bases, with 12 bases sitting between them. Germline V gives CDR1 MNHEY, CDR2 SMNVEV (reference sequence). The CDR3 has 13 amino acids. Here the CDR3 reads CASSLTGGTEAFF. CDR3 in DNA: TGTGCCAGCAGCCTGACAGGCGGCACTGAAGCTTTCTTT.

This clone has just a few counts. V and J are TRBV6-4 and TRBJ2-1; D unresolved. The CDR3 is made up of 15 amino acids. The germline V gene has CDR1 MRHNA and CDR2 SNTAGT. The germline V and J ends were trimmed by 6 bases and 0 bases, with 12 bases remaining between them. This chain's CDR3 is CASSLELSSYNEQFF. DNA of the CDR3: TGTGCCAGCAGCCTAGAGCTAAGCTCCTACAATGAGCAGTTCTTC.

The V call is TRBV27, the J call TRBJ1-4; 8 bases map to TRBD1. V was clipped by 6 bases and J by 8 bases; unmatched bases: 8. The CDR3 runs to 14 residues. Germline V gene data show CDR1 as MNHEY and CDR2 as SMNVEV (reference sequence). DNA of the CDR3: TGTGCCAGCAGGACAGGGGCCTTAGGGGAAAAACTGTTTTTT. Amino acids: CASRTGALGEKLFF.

This clone was detected a few times. This chain connects TRBV5-1 to TRBJ2-5; 9 bases map to TRBD2. The DNA end favors TRBJ2-7, so the J call may be wrong. The germline CDR1 and CDR2 sequences are SGHRS and YFSETQ. The CDR3 spans 15 residues. The DNA of the CDR3 is TGCGCCAGCAGCTTTAGCGGGAGTGAGACCCACGAGCAGTACTTC. This codes for CASSFSGSETHEQYF.

In DNA, the CDR3 is TGTGCCAGCAGCGATCTAGCGGGAGGGCCCAATGAGCAGTTCTTC. The encoded protein is CASSDLAGGPNEQFF. This chain links TRBV6-4 with TRBJ2-1, with 12 bases identical to TRBD2. The CDR3 length is 15 residues. V trimming: 6 bases; J trimming: 6 bases; junction bases outside the gene matches: 6. CDR1 and CDR2 (germline): MRHNA, SNTAGT.